This record covers a single T cell receptor (beta chain). In this sample, this clonotype turned up many times. What antigen it recognizes has not been identified. No base quality information exists; no much larger clone differs at one position. This record comes from a study of blood T cells in healthy people across ages (dated by TCRdb to the mid-2010s). With respect to the entire study: In model experiments, template switching captured roughly one uniquely barcoded TCR beta cDNA molecule for every two T cells. The study measured age-related changes in TCR beta repertoire diversity using deep sequencing normalized with unique cDNA molecular identifiers. The donors were split into four age groups: young (average 16 years), middle-aged (about 40), aged (more than 60) and long-lived (under 85). To avoid experimental bias, donors of different ages were distributed randomly across sequencing lanes. The study analyzed two additional independent replicas of 1 million unique cDNA reads from the same blood draw for two donors, one aged 18 to 30 and one aged 80 or older. Broader findings and caveats from the paper: Compared with the aged group, the long-lived group had more naive CD4+ T cells, fewer expanded clones and increased TCR diversity, a pattern suggesting age selection. Because the CMV infection status of the donors was unknown, age-related changes in expanded clonotypes may potentially have been confounded. Conclusive comparison of naive and antigen-experienced compartments was prevented by the profiling of bulk unsorted PBMCs. The percentage of naive T cells measured by flow cytometry correlated strongly with observed TCR beta diversity. As age increased, observed TCR beta diversity per million T cells dropped in a roughly linear way, and a significant reduction was already evident by age approximately 40. Estimates of total diversity from one million sequenced T cells were regarded as lower bounds and underestimates.

Receptors were amplified or captured by 5' RACE. The listed sequencing device is Illumina HiSeq 2500. A second PCR of about 7 to 12 cycles was performed with a sample-barcoded 5' primer and a J-beta primer mix. Each TCR beta cDNA molecule received a unique molecular identifier from a template-switch 5' adaptor carrying 12 random nucleotides. At least 2.5 million CDR3-containing paired-end reads were obtained from each sample. The Mint cDNA synthesis kit, primed by a TRBC-specific oligonucleotide, was used to synthesize first-strand cDNA from all RNA. All cDNA was treated with uracil-DNA glycosylase and then went through a first 18-cycle PCR with the universal primers M1SS and BC2_uni_R. Under the source paper's analysis protocol: For normalization, 1 million high-quality reads were randomly selected from each sample, with every read carrying a distinct molecular identifier. Reads with shared molecular identifiers were discarded instead of being binned into consensus sequences. MiTCR, set to a Q25 quality threshold and the strictest error-elimination algorithm, was used for CDR3 identification, clonotype clustering and error correction. A nonparametric unseen species model with Euler transformation was used to estimate a lower bound on total TCR beta diversity. The public sequencing data were trimmed at Q25 with fastp and processed into clonotypes with MiXCR by TCRdb, which kept only in-frame beta chains. Every entry covers one CDR3 protein and lists the most common genes and DNA from its rows. The V and J calls here are based on TCRdb, not the publication. The table for this sample lists 730,000 or so distinct CDR3 sequences; over 40% of them were counted only once. The ten biggest clones cover approximately 31% of the sample.

The donors were under 40 Caucasian individuals from Russia, aged roughly 6 to 100 years, who were systemically healthy. Approximately 10 milliliters of peripheral blood were collected from each donor into EDTA-treated Vacutainer tubes. PBMCs were isolated by Ficoll-Paque density-gradient centrifugation, with at least 7 million obtained per sample. Total RNA, at least 6 micrograms per sample, was extracted from PBMCs with Trizol reagent. For every donor, an aliquot of PBMCs went through flow cytometry to measure the percentages of naive CD45RAhigh/CD27high T cells. The cysteine opens and the phenylalanine closes a CDR3 of 16 amino acids. Only the CDR3 DNA is retained, 48 bases long and in frame from the first base. CDR1 MNHEY and CDR2 SVGEGT were looked up in the germline V gene. V loses 5 bases, J loses 9 bases, and the germline ends lie 25 bases apart.

The receptor comes from a man older than 75 in good health. The sample was blood. The chain is encoded by TRBV6-2 or TRBV6-3 joined to TRBJ2-5; the D region possibly corresponds to TRBD2 (5 bases align). The DNA is TGTGCCAGCAGTGACCAGGTAGCGACGGATCCAAGGGCCCAGTACTTC. This translates into CASSDQVATDPRAQYF.